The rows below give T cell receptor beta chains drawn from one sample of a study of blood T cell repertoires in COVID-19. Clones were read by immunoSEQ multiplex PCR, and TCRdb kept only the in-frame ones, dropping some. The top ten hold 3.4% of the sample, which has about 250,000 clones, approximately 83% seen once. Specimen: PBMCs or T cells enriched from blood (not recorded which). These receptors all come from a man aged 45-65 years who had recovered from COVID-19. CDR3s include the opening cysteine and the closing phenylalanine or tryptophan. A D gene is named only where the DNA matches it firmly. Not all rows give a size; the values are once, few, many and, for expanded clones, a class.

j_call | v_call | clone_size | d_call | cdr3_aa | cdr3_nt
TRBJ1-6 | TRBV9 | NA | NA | CASSPDSSSYNSPLHF | TGTGCCAGCAGCCCCGACAGTAGCTCCTATAATTCACCCCTCCACTTT
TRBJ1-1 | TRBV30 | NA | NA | CAWSALRQARGTEAFF | TGTGCCTGGAGTGCTCTCCGACAGGCCCGGGGCACTGAAGCTTTCTTT
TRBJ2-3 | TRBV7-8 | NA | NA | CASSIRVGSTDTQYF | TGTGCCAGCAGCATCAGGGTGGGAAGCACAGATACGCAGTATTTT
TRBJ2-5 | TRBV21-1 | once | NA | CASSKGRGRRPRGQETQYF | TGTGCCAGCAGCAAAGGGAGGGGTCGGAGGCCCCGGGGACAAGAGACCCAGTACTTC
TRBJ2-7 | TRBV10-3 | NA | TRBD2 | CAISETLADGVEQYF | TGTGCCATCAGTGAGACTCTAGCGGATGGGGTCGAGCAGTACTTC
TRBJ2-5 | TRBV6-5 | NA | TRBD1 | CASIPGQASQETQYF | TGTGCCAGCATACCGGGACAGGCTTCCCAAGAGACCCAGTACTTC
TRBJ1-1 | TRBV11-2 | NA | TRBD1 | CASSTGQKNTEAFF | TGTGCCAGCAGCACGGGACAGAAAAACACTGAAGCTTTCTTT
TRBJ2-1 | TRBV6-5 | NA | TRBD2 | CASRSRLAGLNEQFF | TGTGCCAGCAGATCACGACTAGCGGGATTAAATGAGCAGTTCTTC
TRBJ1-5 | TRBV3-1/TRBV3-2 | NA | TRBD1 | CASSQSGTGSNQPQHF | TGTGCCAGCAGCCAATCCGGGACAGGGAGCAATCAGCCCCAGCATTTT
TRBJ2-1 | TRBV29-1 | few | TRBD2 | CSVGSGVFNEQFF | TGCAGCGTTGGAAGCGGGGTGTTTAATGAGCAGTTCTTC
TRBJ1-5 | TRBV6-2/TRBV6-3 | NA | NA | CASSRPSPGQPQHF | TGTGCCAGCAGCCGCCCGTCACCCGGGCAGCCCCAGCATTTT
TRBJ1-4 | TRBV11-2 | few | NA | CASSLNGAATNEKLFF | TGTGCCAGCAGCCTAAATGGGGCCGCAACTAATGAAAAACTGTTTTTT
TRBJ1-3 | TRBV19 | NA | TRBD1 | CASSRGGTGVIYSGNTIYF | TGTGCCAGTAGTCGCGGGGGGACAGGGGTTATCTACTCTGGAAACACCATATATTTT
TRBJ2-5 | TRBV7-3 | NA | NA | CASSFTRKETQYF | TGTGCCAGCAGCTTTACTAGGAAGGAGACCCAGTACTTC
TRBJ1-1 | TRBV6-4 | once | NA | CASSDSNSRGTEAFF | TGTGCCAGCAGTGACTCGAACTCCAGGGGCACTGAAGCTTTCTTT
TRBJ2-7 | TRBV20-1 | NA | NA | CSVAGSYEQYF | TGCAGTGTGGCAGGATCCTACGAGCAGTACTTC
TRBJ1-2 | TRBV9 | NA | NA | CASSVGGAIGYTF | TGTGCCAGCAGCGTAGGCGGGGCCATTGGCTACACCTTC
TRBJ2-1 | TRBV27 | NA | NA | CASSPRVTGRGNEQFF | TGTGCCAGCAGTCCTAGGGTCACGGGCAGGGGCAATGAGCAGTTCTTC
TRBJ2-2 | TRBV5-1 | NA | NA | CASSLGQNTGELFF | TGCGCCAGCAGCCTTGGACAGAACACCGGGGAGCTGTTTTTT
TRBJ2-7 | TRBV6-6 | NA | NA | CASSYSGGTPYEQYF | TGTGCCAGCAGTTACTCGGGCGGGACCCCCTACGAGCAGTACTTC
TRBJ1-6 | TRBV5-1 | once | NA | CASSLDGGTGNSPLHF | TGCGCCAGCAGCTTGGATGGGGGGACGGGTAATTCACCCCTCCACTTT
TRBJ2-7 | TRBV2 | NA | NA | CATSHGGSYEQYF | TGTGCCACCTCTCACGGGGGCTCCTACGAGCAGTACTTC
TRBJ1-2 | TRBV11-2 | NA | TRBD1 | CASSPTGQTYGYTF | TGTGCCAGCAGCCCGACGGGACAGACCTATGGCTACACCTTC
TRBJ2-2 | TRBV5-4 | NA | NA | CASSPPGSHTGELFF | TGTGCCAGCAGCCCCCCAGGGTCCCACACCGGGGAGCTGTTTTTT
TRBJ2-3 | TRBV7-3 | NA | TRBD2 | CASSLITSGRKDTQYF | TGTGCCAGCAGCTTAATAACTAGCGGGCGGAAAGATACGCAGTATTTT
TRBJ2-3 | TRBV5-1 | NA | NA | CASSPDRYSDTQYF | TGCGCCAGCAGCCCGGACAGATACTCAGATACGCAGTATTTT
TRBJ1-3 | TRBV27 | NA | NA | CASSLVGNTIYF | TGTGCCAGCAGTTTGGTCGGGAACACCATATATTTT
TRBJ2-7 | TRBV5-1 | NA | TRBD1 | CASSYGQGNSEQYF | TGCGCCAGCAGCTACGGACAGGGTAATAGCGAGCAGTACTTC
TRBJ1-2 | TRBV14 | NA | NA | CASSQRGYGYTF | TGTGCCAGCAGCCAAAGAGGCTATGGCTACACCTTC
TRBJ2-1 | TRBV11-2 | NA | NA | CASSLAGGTSYNEQFF | TGTGCCAGCAGCTTAGCGGGCGGGACCTCCTACAATGAGCAGTTCTTC
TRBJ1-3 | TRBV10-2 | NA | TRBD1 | CASSEGQGARNTIYF | TGCGCCAGCAGTGAGGGACAGGGGGCGAGGAACACCATATATTTT
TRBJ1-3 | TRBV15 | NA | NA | CATSRDRGIRGNTIYF | TGTGCCACCAGCAGAGATCGAGGGATACGTGGAAACACCATATATTTT
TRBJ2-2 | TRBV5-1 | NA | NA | CASSPLPSVGELFF | TGCGCCAGCAGCCCTCTCCCATCGGTCGGGGAGCTGTTTTTT
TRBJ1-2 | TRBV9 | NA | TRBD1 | CASSPRRQGGDGYTF | TGTGCCAGCAGCCCGAGGCGACAGGGAGGCGATGGCTACACCTTC
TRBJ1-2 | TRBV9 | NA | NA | CASSVEGRPLTKGYTF | TGTGCCAGCAGCGTAGAAGGCCGACCACTAACTAAGGGCTACACCTTC
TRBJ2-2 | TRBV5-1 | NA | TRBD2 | CATGTSGGPGELFF | TGCGCCACGGGGACTAGCGGGGGACCCGGGGAGCTGTTTTTT
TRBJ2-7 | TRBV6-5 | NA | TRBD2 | CASRPPGLAGVEYF | TGTGCCAGCAGGCCCCCGGGACTAGCGGGAGTCGAGTACTTC
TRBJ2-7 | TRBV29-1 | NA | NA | CSVEGSGAAEQYF | TGCAGCGTTGAGGGTTCTGGGGCCGCCGAGCAGTACTTC
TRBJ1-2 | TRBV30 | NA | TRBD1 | CAWSVGWTGRNYGYTF | TGTGCCTGGAGTGTAGGGTGGACAGGACGGAACTATGGCTACACCTTC
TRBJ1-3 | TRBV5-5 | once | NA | CASSFVGVGGSGNTIYF | TGTGCCAGCAGCTTCGTTGGGGTGGGAGGCTCTGGAAACACCATATATTTT
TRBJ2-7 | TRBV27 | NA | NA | CASSLRGSYEQYF | TGTGCCAGCAGTTTAAGGGGATCCTACGAGCAGTACTTC
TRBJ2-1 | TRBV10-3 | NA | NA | CAISEGPSANEQFF | TGTGCCATCAGTGAGGGCCCCAGCGCCAATGAGCAGTTCTTC
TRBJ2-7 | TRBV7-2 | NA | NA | CASSPPRPPYEQYF | TGTGCCAGCAGCCCGCCTAGGCCTCCCTACGAGCAGTACTTC
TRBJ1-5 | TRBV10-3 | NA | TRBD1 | CAIRDPGQGNQPQHF | TGTGCCATCAGGGACCCGGGACAGGGTAATCAGCCCCAGCATTTT
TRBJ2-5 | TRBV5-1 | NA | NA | CASGRGAETQYF | TGCGCCAGCGGTCGCGGGGCGGAGACCCAGTACTTC
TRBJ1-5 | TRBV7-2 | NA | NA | CASSLGRSSNQPQHF | TGTGCCAGCAGCTTAGGGCGGAGTAGCAATCAGCCCCAGCATTTT
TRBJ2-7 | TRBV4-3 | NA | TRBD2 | CASSQELAGVFSYEQYF | TGCGCCAGCAGCCAAGAACTAGCGGGAGTCTTCTCCTACGAGCAGTACTTC
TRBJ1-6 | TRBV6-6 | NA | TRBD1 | CASSRDRRQVLSSYNSPLHF | TGTGCCAGCAGCCGGGACAGACGACAAGTGCTAAGCTCCTATAATTCACCCCTCCACTTT
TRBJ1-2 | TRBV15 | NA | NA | CATSREGRYAGGYTF | TGTGCCACCAGCAGAGAGGGCAGATACGCGGGGGGCTACACCTTC
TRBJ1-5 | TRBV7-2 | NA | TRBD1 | CASSFSGTGGQPQHF | TGTGCCAGCAGTTTTTCCGGGACAGGGGGACAGCCCCAGCATTTT
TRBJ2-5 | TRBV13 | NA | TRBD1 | CASSTQGIRSQYF | TGTGCCAGCAGCACACAGGGGATTCGGTCCCAGTACTTC